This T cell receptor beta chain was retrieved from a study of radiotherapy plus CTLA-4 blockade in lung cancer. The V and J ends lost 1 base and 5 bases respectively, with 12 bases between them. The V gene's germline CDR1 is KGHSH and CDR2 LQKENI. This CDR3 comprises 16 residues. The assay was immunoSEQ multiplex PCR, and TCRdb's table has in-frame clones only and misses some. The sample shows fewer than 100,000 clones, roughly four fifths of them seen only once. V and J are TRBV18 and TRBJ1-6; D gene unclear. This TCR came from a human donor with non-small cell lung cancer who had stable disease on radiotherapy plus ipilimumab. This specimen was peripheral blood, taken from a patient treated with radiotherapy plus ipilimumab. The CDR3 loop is CASSPLQRADNSPLHF. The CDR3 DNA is TGTGCCAGCTCACCACTACAGAGGGCGGATAATTCACCCCTCCACTTT.